Here is one T cell receptor (beta chain) with its context. Its antigen is as yet unknown. This sample is part of a study of T-cell reconstitution after alpha-beta-depleted transplantation in children. Unique molecular identifiers were incorporated into the prepared TCRbeta library. MiXCR, applied by TCRdb to the PCR reads, yields one record per CDR3 protein. Of about 600,000 distinct CDR3 sequences in the sample, 23% are singletons; the top ten hold 13% to 15%. Findings and limits, study-wide: Surviving recipient T cells and thymic progenitors underlay high day-60 TCRbeta diversity in some patients. T-cell counts and diversity were attributed mostly to newly produced T cells one year after transplant. Reported findings indicate that, about two months after transplant, alpha-beta T cells came from several hundred expanded clones, which were derived from non-depleted graft cells.

The TCR sequence derives from a boy under three years old who had a stem cell transplant for acute myeloid leukemia, so the T cells may come from the graft donor. Sequenced material: PBMCs, mostly from graft donor cells, taken 360 days after TCRalphabeta/CD19-depleted stem cell transplant.

CDR3 in amino acids: CASSLTGGDYVSGANVLTF. Here the CDR3 DNA reads TGCGCCAGCAGCTTAACAGGGGGCGATTACGTATCTGGGGCCAACGTCCTGACTTTC. The J gene is TRBJ2-6, the V gene TRBV5-1; TRBD1 agrees at 9 bases. The J segment lost 1 base and the V segment lost 2 bases, leaving 10 bases of the junction unmatched. The germline V gene has CDR1 SGHRS and CDR2 YFSETQ. The CDR3 spans 19 residues.